This T cell receptor (beta chain) was found in a study of PD-1 blockade in classical Hodgkin lymphoma. Produced via immunoSEQ multiplex PCR; TCRdb's table is partial and in-frame only. The sample yields tens of thousands of clones, roughly 89% seen once. This clone showed up just once. No patient escaped relapse after autologous stem cell transplantation, and brentuximab vedotin exposure varied. This CDR3 is built from 15 residues. V lost 1 base to trimming and J lost 4 bases, with 10 bases between them. CDR1 is SGHAT, CDR2 FQNNGV, per germline. Sequenced material: peripheral blood mononuclear cells (PBMCs), taken before the second cycle of nivolumab. This TCR came from a human donor with classical Hodgkin lymphoma. The V and J genes are TRBV11-2 and TRBJ2-2; perhaps TRBD1 as D (6 bases). The CDR3 reads CASSLGTAFTGELFF. For the CDR3, the DNA is TGTGCCAGCAGCTTAGGGACAGCGTTCACCGGGGAGCTGTTTTTT. The whole variable domain, filled in from reference TRBV11-2 and TRBJ2-2, reads EAGVAQSPRYKIIEKRQSVAFWCNPISGHATLYWYQQILGQGPKLLIQFQNNGVVDDSQLPKDRFSAERLKGVDSTLKIQPAKLEDSAVYLCASSLGTAFTGELFFGEGSRLTVL.